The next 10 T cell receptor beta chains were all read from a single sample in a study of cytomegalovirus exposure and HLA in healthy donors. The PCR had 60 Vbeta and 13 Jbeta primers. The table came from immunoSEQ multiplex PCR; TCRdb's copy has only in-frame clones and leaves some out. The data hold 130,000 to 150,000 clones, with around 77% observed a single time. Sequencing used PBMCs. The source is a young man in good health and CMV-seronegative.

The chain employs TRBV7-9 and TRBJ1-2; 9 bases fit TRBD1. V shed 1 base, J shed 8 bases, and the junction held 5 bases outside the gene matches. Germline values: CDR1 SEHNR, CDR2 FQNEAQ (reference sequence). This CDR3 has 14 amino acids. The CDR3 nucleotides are TGTGCCAGCAGCTTAGGGACAGGGGTGAAAGGCTACACCTTC. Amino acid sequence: CASSLGTGVKGYTF.

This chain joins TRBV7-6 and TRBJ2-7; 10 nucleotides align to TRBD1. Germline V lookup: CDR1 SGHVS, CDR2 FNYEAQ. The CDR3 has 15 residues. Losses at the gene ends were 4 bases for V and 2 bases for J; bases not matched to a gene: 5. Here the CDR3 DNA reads TGTGCCAGCAGCTCCCCCGGGACAGGGGCCTACGAGCAGTACTTC. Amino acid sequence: CASSSPGTGAYEQYF.

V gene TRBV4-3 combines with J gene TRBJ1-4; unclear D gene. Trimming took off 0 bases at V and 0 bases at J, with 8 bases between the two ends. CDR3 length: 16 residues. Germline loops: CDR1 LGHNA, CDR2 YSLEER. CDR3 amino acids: CASSQEFTSTNEKLFF. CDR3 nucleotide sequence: TGCGCCAGCAGCCAAGAATTTACATCAACTAATGAAAAACTGTTTTTT.

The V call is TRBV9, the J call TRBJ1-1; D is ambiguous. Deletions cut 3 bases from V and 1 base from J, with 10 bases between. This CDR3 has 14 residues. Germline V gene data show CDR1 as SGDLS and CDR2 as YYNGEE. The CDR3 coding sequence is TGTGCCAGCAGCGGTACGTGGGCGAACACTGAAGCTTTCTTT. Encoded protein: CASSGTWANTEAFF.

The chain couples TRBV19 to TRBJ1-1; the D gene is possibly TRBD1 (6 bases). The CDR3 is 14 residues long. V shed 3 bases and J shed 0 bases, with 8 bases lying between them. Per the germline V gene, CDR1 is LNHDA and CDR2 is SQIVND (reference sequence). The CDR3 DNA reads TGTGCCAGTAGTATGGACAGCATGAACACTGAAGCTTTCTTT. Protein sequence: CASSMDSMNTEAFF.

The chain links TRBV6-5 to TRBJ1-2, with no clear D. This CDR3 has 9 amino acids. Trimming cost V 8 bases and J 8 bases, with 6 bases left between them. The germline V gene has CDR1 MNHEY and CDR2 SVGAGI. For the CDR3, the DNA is TGTGCCAGCCGGAGAGGCTACACCTTC. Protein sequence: CASRRGYTF.

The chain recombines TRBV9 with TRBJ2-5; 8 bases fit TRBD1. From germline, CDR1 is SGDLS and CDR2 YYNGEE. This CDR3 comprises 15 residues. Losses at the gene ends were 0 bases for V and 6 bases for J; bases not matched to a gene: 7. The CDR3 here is CASSVAQGQGQTQYF. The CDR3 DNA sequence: TGTGCCAGCAGCGTAGCTCAAGGACAGGGACAGACCCAGTACTTC.

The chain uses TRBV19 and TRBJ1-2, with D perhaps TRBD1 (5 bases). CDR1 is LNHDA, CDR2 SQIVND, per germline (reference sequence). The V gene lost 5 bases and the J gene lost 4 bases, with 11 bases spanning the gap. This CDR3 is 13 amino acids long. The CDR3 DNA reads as TGTGCCAGTAGTCCCGACAGCTCCTATGGCTACACCTTC. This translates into CASSPDSSYGYTF.

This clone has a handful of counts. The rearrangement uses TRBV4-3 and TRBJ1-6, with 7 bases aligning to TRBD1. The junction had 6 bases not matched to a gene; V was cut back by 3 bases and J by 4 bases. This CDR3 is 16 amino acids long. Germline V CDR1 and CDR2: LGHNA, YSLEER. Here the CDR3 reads CASSQVGTVYNSPLHF. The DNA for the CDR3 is TGCGCCAGCAGCCAGGTCGGGACAGTTTATAATTCACCCCTCCACTTT.

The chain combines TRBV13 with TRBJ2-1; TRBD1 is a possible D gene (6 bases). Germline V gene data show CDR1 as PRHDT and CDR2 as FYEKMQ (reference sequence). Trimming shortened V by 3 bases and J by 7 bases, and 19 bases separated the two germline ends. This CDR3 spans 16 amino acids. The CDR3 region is CASSFPEAGARNEQFF. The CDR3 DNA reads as TGTGCCAGCAGCTTCCCAGAAGCAGGGGCCAGGAATGAGCAGTTCTTC.